Shown below are 32 T cell receptor beta chains from a single sample sequenced in a study of CD8 T cells in ankylosing spondylitis. TCRdb re-derived calls from the 5' RACE reads in MiXCR, one entry per CDR3 protein. The sample records around 150,000 distinct CDR3 sequences, 15% to 20% being singletons. Source material: blood, either unsorted or a sorted T cell fraction (not recorded which). The receptors were gathered from a male donor with ankylosing spondylitis or in good health (not recorded which).

The sample holds a few counts of this clonotype. The chain uses TRBV4-2 and TRBJ2-7, with TRBD2 matching over 8 bases. Germline CDR1 is LGHNA and CDR2 is YNFKEQ. V shed 0 bases and J 2 bases; nucleotides not matched to a gene: 6. The CDR3 covers 16 residues. The CDR3 coding sequence is TGTGCCAGCAGCCAAGATAACCGGGAGGGAGCCTACGAGCAGTACTTC. Translated: CASSQDNREGAYEQYF.

A few counts support this clonotype. This chain links TRBV10-2 with TRBJ2-3; the match to TRBD1 covers 8 bases. The CDR3 loop spans 15 amino acids. V shed 6 bases, J shed 2 bases, and the junction held 7 bases outside the gene matches. The germline V gene has CDR1 WSHSY and CDR2 SAAADI. This CDR3 reads CASRPPGQATDTQYF. In DNA, the CDR3 is TGCGCCAGCAGACCTCCGGGACAGGCCACAGATACGCAGTATTTT.

This clonotype appeared many times. This chain joins TRBV20-1 and TRBJ2-1; TRBD2 aligns across 8 bases. Unmatched junction bases numbered 8, after V lost 5 bases and J lost 5 bases. The CDR3 extends over 14 amino acids. CDR1 and CDR2 (germline): DFQATT, SNEGSKA (reference sequence). CDR3 amino acids: CSALPDSGDNEQFF. The CDR3 nucleotides are TGCAGTGCTCTCCCTGATAGCGGGGACAATGAGCAGTTCTTC.

This clonotype was observed a handful of times. The V call is TRBV6-5, the J call TRBJ2-7; D gene ambiguous. This CDR3 spans 18 amino acids. V was trimmed by 2 bases and J by 0 bases, leaving 20 bases between them. The germline gives CDR1 MNHEY, CDR2 SVGAGI. CDR3 sequence (DNA): TGTGCCAGCAGTTACACTCTCCACAACCGCGAACCCTCCTACGAGCAGTACTTC. Translated: CASSYTLHNREPSYEQYF.

This clonotype appeared a single time. J is TRBJ2-7 and V is TRBV5-6; 11 bases are shared with TRBD2. CDR3 length: 16 amino acids. The V segment lost 0 bases and the J segment 5 bases; nucleotides outside the gene matches: 7. The germline V gene encodes CDR1 SGHDT and CDR2 YYEEEE. In DNA, the CDR3 is TGTGCCAGCAGCTTGGCGTCTAGCGGGAGGATCAACGAGCAGTACTTC. Encoded protein: CASSLASSGRINEQYF.

The V and J genes are TRBV29-1 and TRBJ2-7; 11 bases line up with TRBD2. CDR1 and CDR2 from the germline V gene are SQVTM and ANQGSEA. J lost 5 bases, V lost 7 bases, and 10 bases had no gene match. The CDR3 is 14 amino acids. The CDR3 is CSALGLAELDEQYF. CDR3 in DNA: TGCAGCGCCCTGGGACTAGCGGAATTGGACGAGCAGTACTTC.

V and J are TRBV11-2 and TRBJ1-1; D is uncertain. The CDR3 covers 13 residues. CDR1 is SGHAT and CDR2 is FQNNGV in the germline V gene. V dropped 2 bases and J dropped 1 base, with 5 bases sitting between them. CDR3 residues: CASSLNSNTEAFF. As DNA, the CDR3 is TGTGCCAGCAGCTTAAACTCGAACACTGAAGCTTTCTTT.

In DNA, the CDR3 is TGCGCCAGCAGCAGGATTCCTGGGGCCAACGTCCTGACTTTC. Protein sequence: CASSRIPGANVLTF. The gene calls are TRBV5-1 and TRBJ2-6; D not certain. Germline loops: CDR1 SGHRS, CDR2 YFSETQ. The CDR3 spans 14 residues. Trimming pared 4 bases from V and 2 bases from J, leaving 7 bases between. Full variable domain (missing parts from reference TRBV5-1 and TRBJ2-6): KAGVTQTPRYLIKTRGQQVTLSCSPISGHRSVSWYQQTPGQGLQFLFEYFSETQRNKGNFPGRFSGRQFSNSRSEMNVSTLELGDSALYLCASSRIPGANVLTFGAGSRLTVL.

This clonotype was detected many times. The chain joins TRBV6-6 to TRBJ1-4; D is possibly TRBD1 (5 bases). Trimming pared 5 bases from V and 16 bases from J, leaving 11 bases between. This CDR3 contains 10 residues. CDR1 and CDR2 (germline): MNHNY, SVGAGI (reference sequence). The CDR3, as DNA: TGTGCCAGCAGTGGGGCCGGGTGGTTTTTT. Amino acids: CASSGAGWFF.

This clonotype was seen only a few times. V usage is TRBV20-1 and J usage is TRBJ2-7; 7 positions match TRBD2. CDR1 and CDR2 (germline): DFQATT, SNEGSKA (reference sequence). The trim removed 1 base at V and 6 bases at J, leaving 3 bases unmatched. CDR3 size: 12 residues. CDR3 DNA sequence: TGCAGTGCTAGAGGACTAGCTAGCGAGCAGTACTTC. Protein product: CSARGLASEQYF.

This chain uses TRBV5-1 with TRBJ1-1; D gene uncertain. The V gene's germline CDR1 is SGHRS and CDR2 YFSETQ. The CDR3 has 14 residues. Trimming left V 0 bases short and J 4 bases short, with 10 bases between. The chain's CDR3 is CASSLGQIPTEAFF. The CDR3 DNA reads TGCGCCAGCAGCTTGGGGCAGATTCCCACTGAAGCTTTCTTT.

Here the CDR3 DNA reads TGTGCCATCTCAGGGGCCTCGAACACCGGGGAGCTGTTTTTT. Translating it yields CAISGASNTGELFF. The genes are TRBV6-2 or TRBV6-3 and TRBJ2-2; a possible D gene is TRBD1 (6 bases). CDR1 MNHEY and CDR2 SVGEGT come from the germline V gene. V was pared by 10 bases and J by 0 bases, with 12 bases between. The CDR3 consists of 14 residues.

The chain carries TRBV23-1 and TRBJ2-3; D may be TRBD1 or TRBD2 (6 bases each). TRBV23-1 is given ORF status, its function remaining uncertain. The CDR3 has 18 residues. Deletions cut 0 bases from V and 3 bases from J, with 19 bases between. In nucleotides, the CDR3 is TGCGCCAGCAGTCAATCGAAGGGGGGTCTGGTCTTAACAGATACGCAGTATTTT. The encoded protein is CASSQSKGGLVLTDTQYF.

This clonotype was observed at least ten times. The V gene is TRBV2, the J gene TRBJ1-2, with D perhaps TRBD1 (5 bases). Germline V gene sequence: CDR1 SNHLY, CDR2 FYNNEI. Trimming pared 3 bases from V and 4 bases from J, leaving 15 bases between. The CDR3 spans 15 residues. DNA for the CDR3: TGTGCCAGCAGTGAGGGCGTCAGGGAAGGCTATGGCTACACCTTC. The encoded protein is CASSEGVREGYGYTF.

J is TRBJ2-7 and V is TRBV28; tentative D call: TRBD2 (5 bases). Trimming took 5 bases from V and 5 from J, leaving 22 bases between them. Germline CDR1 is MDHEN and CDR2 is SYDVKM. CDR3 length: 16 residues. CDR3 loop: CASSTTSWGDIDEQYF. The CDR3 bases are TGTGCCAGCAGTACCACCTCCTGGGGAGACATCGACGAGCAGTACTTC.

This clonotype has just a few counts. The genes are TRBV20-1 and TRBJ2-1, with TRBD1 identical over 7 bases. The CDR3 length is 14 residues. V gave up 1 base and J gave up 9 bases; unmatched junction bases: 9. The germline CDR1 and CDR2 sequences are DFQATT and SNEGSKA (reference sequence). CDR3: CSARGTGVWSEQFF. CDR3 in DNA: TGCAGTGCTAGAGGAACAGGGGTGTGGAGTGAGCAGTTCTTC.

This clonotype was counted a few times. One junction end does not reproduce the germline sequence, and a read error may be involved. The chain carries TRBV12-3 or TRBV12-4 and TRBJ2-5; D possibly matches TRBD1 or TRBD2 (7 bases each). CDR3 length: 13 amino acids. The CDR3 DNA sequence: TGTGCCAGCAGTTTGTGGGAGGGGGCCCCAACAGACTTC. It is translated as CASSLWEGAPTDF.

Many counts were recorded for this clonotype. The genes are TRBV12-3 or TRBV12-4 and TRBJ2-2, with TRBD2 as a possible D gene (6 bases). CDR3 length: 20 amino acids. V was clipped by 2 bases and J by 0 bases, with 22 bases between them. The CDR3: CASSLRLALNLRANTGELFF. CDR3 nucleotides: TGTGCCAGCAGTTTAAGGCTAGCGTTAAACCTTAGGGCGAACACCGGGGAGCTGTTTTTT.

This clonotype was detected many times. This sequence joins TRBV29-1 and TRBJ1-2; D is perhaps TRBD1 (6 bases). Trimming shortened V by 6 bases and J by 7 bases, and 15 bases separated the two germline ends. CDR1 and CDR2 from the germline V gene are SQVTM and ANQGSEA. This CDR3 spans 12 amino acids. CDR3 bases: TGCAGCGTCCTGGCCCTAGGGGGTGGCTACACCTTC. It encodes CSVLALGGGYTF.

This clonotype was counted only a few times. The V call is TRBV10-3, the J call TRBJ1-2; unclear D gene. The V end lost 6 bases, the J end lost 8 bases, and 19 bases lay between the germline ends. The germline V gene encodes CDR1 ENHRY and CDR2 SYGVKD. This CDR3 is built from 14 residues. As DNA, the CDR3 is TGTGCCATCAGAAACGGACCCAGTCCTCGAGGCTACACCTTC. It yields the protein CAIRNGPSPRGYTF.

Concerning this clonotype: The junction shows a germline mismatch at one end, possibly a read error. V gene TRBV5-1 combines with J gene TRBJ1-2, with D possibly TRBD1 on 6 matching bases. The CDR3 is 14 amino acids. Germline loops: CDR1 SGHRS, CDR2 YFSETQ. CDR3 loop: CTSSLGGDGYGYTF. DNA of the CDR3: TGCACCAGCAGCTTGGGGGGCGACGGCTATGGCTACACCTTC.

This clonotype was seen a few times. The chain employs TRBV30 and TRBJ1-2, with D unclear. The CDR3 totals 13 residues. Trimming pared 2 bases from V and 7 bases from J, leaving 14 bases between. Germline values: CDR1 GTSNPN, CDR2 SVGIG (reference sequence). The CDR3 is CAWSPPDWAGYTF. The CDR3 nucleotides read TGTGCCTGGAGTCCACCAGACTGGGCTGGCTACACCTTC. Full variable domain (remainder filled in from reference TRBV30 and TRBJ1-2): SQTIHQWPATLVQPVGSPLSLECTVEGTSNPNLYWYRQAAGRGLQLLFYSVGIGQISSEVPQNLSASRPQDRQFILSSKKLLLSDSGFYLCAWSPPDWAGYTFGSGTRLTVV.

This clonotype was detected a few times. The rearrangement links TRBV15 to TRBJ1-1; weak D call: TRBD1 (5 bases). The V end lost 4 bases, the J end lost 5 bases, and 23 bases lay between the germline ends. Germline V lookup: CDR1 LNHNV, CDR2 YYDKDF (reference sequence). This CDR3 is 17 amino acids long. The CDR3 sequence is CATSTLRQGRLGTEAFF. The DNA of the CDR3 is TGTGCCACCAGCACCCTCCGGCAGGGAAGATTGGGTACTGAAGCTTTCTTT.

This clonotype appeared many times. The chain links TRBV21-1 to TRBJ1-1. TRBV21-1 represents a pseudogene. The CDR3 totals 13 residues. The CDR3 sequence is CASSKPRRTEAFF. As DNA, the CDR3 is TGTGCCAGCAGCAAACCCCGTCGAACTGAAGCTTTCTTT.

This clonotype appeared many times. V and J are TRBV10-3 and TRBJ2-7; 8 positions agree with TRBD1. The germline V gene has CDR1 ENHRY and CDR2 SYGVKD. V lost 6 bases to trimming and J lost 1 base; unmatched junction nucleotides: 2. This CDR3 contains 13 residues. For the CDR3, the DNA is TGTGCCATCAGCGGACAGGGATCCTACGAGCAGTACTTC. Amino acid sequence: CAISGQGSYEQYF.

This clonotype was observed many times. One end of the junction does not line up with germline, which may come from a read error. This chain links TRBV5-1 with TRBJ2-7, with 7 positions matching TRBD1. Germline CDR1 reads SGHRS; CDR2 reads YFSETQ. There are 13 residues in the CDR3. The CDR3 loop is CASSTTGSYGQYF. Here the CDR3 DNA reads TGCGCCAGCAGCACGACAGGGTCCTACGGGCAGTACTTC.

This clonotype came up many times. The V and J genes are TRBV5-1 and TRBJ2-1; the match to TRBD2 covers 16 bases. The germline gives CDR1 SGHRS, CDR2 YFSETQ. V trimming: 2 bases; J trimming: 0 bases; junction bases outside the gene matches: 5. This CDR3 comprises 19 residues. The CDR3 loop reads CASSLPGLAGGSSYNEQFF. CDR3 bases: TGCGCCAGCAGCTTACCGGGACTAGCGGGAGGGAGCTCCTACAATGAGCAGTTCTTC.

This clonotype has only one observation. The gene calls are TRBV3-1 and TRBJ1-1; D ambiguous. The V gene lost 2 bases and the J gene lost 1 base, with 8 bases spanning the gap. The germline gives CDR1 LGHDT, CDR2 YNNKEL (reference sequence). The CDR3 is 14 amino acids. For the CDR3, the DNA is TGTGCCAGCAGCCAATTGGTCTGGAACACTGAAGCTTTCTTT. Encoded protein: CASSQLVWNTEAFF.

The table lists this clonotype with many counts. The rearrangement links TRBV6-6 to TRBJ1-1; possible D gene TRBD1, 5 bases. V was shortened by 6 bases and J by 1 base, with 15 bases between the two germline ends. The length of the CDR3 is 15 residues. Looked up from germline, CDR1 is MNHNY and CDR2 is SVGAGI (reference sequence). The CDR3 loop is CASSIRDGENTEAFF. Here the CDR3 DNA reads TGTGCCAGCAGCATCCGGGACGGCGAGAACACTGAAGCTTTCTTT.

This clonotype was picked up a small number of times. Mismatch with germline at one junction end may stem from a read error. V gene TRBV5-6 combines with J gene TRBJ1-1; perhaps TRBD1 as D (6 bases). The germline V gene has CDR1 SGHDT and CDR2 YYEEEE. There are 17 residues in the CDR3. CDR3 nucleotide sequence: TGTGCCAGCACCTTGGGGGACCTCAGGGGCTTTAATACTGAAGCTTTCTTT. Protein product: CASTLGDLRGFNTEAFF.

This clonotype came up many times. CDR3 sequence: CASSFRTSGRARSYNEQFF. The CDR3 DNA reads TGCGCCAGCAGCTTCCGGACTAGCGGGAGGGCCCGGTCCTACAATGAGCAGTTCTTC. The V and J genes are TRBV5-1 and TRBJ2-1; TRBD2 matches at 15 bases. Germline V gives CDR1 SGHRS, CDR2 YFSETQ. V dropped 2 bases and J dropped 1; count of bases not matched to a gene: 7. This CDR3 has 19 residues.

In its sample, this clonotype was seen a few times. CDR3 DNA sequence: TGTGCCATCAGTGTTACCGGGACTAGCGCCGAGACCCAGTACTTC. This codes for CAISVTGTSAETQYF. The V gene is TRBV10-3, the J gene TRBJ2-5; 10 nucleotides line up with TRBD2. Looked up from germline, CDR1 is ENHRY and CDR2 is SYGVKD. V lost 4 bases, J lost 5 bases, and 7 bases stayed unmatched. The CDR3 has 15 amino acids.